Below, 28 T cell receptor beta chains from the same sample are listed, as sequenced in a study of Tregs in tolerant kidney transplant recipients. Mixed chimerism was transient after nonmyeloablative marrow transplants from related graft donors. Here immunoSEQ multiplex PCR was the method, and the copy in TCRdb shows in-frame clones only, minus some. The top ten clones hold 3.5% to 4% of a sample with roughly 70,000 clones, around 87% of them seen once. The material sequenced was CD4+ T cells from blood (PBMCs), taken 6 months after the transplant. Every receptor here comes from a human patient who received a combined kidney and bone marrow transplant. Some T cells may originate from the graft donor.

This clone has more than one count but fewer than ten. The chain links TRBV19 to TRBJ2-2; 11 bases line up with TRBD2. CDR3 size: 23 residues. In germline, CDR1 is LNHDA, CDR2 SQIVND (reference sequence). Trimming cost V 0 bases and J 4 bases; bases outside gene matches: 22. In nucleotides, the CDR3 is TGTGCCAGTAGTATAGACCGTCCCATTCCGTCTCCTAGCGGGGGGCTGGCCACCGGGGAGCTGTTTTTT. Encoded protein: CASSIDRPIPSPSGGLATGELFF.

The rearrangement links TRBV5-4 to TRBJ1-2; 7 positions agree with TRBD1. V lost 6 bases and J lost 3; bases outside the gene matches: 5. The CDR3 runs to 13 residues. Germline CDR1 and CDR2: SGHNT and YYREEE (reference sequence). The CDR3 DNA follows: TGTGCCAGCACTGTTGGACAGGACTATGGCTACACCTTC. The encoded protein is CASTVGQDYGYTF.

The rearrangement joins TRBV5-1 to TRBJ2-3, with TRBD2 as a possible D gene (5 bases). Germline V lookup: CDR1 SGHRS, CDR2 YFSETQ. The V end was cut by 4 bases, the J end by 3 bases, with 12 bases between. The CDR3 runs to 14 residues. CDR3 nucleotides: TGCGCCAGCAGCACCCGGACTTATACAGATACGCAGTATTTT. It codes for CASSTRTYTDTQYF.

Turning to this clone: No conserved phenylalanine or tryptophan is present at the end of the CDR3, so a read error is the likely explanation. The DNA is left out, because the CDR3 cannot be placed on it with certainty; the CDR3 is given as TCRdb lists it. The rearrangement joins TRBV7-7 to TRBJ1-1. The CDR3 is 9 amino acids long, termini counted. CDR1 is SSHAT and CDR2 is FNYEAQ in the germline V gene (reference sequence). CDR3 sequence: CASSPARFE.

The chain uses TRBV28 and TRBJ2-2; the D gene is possibly TRBD1 (6 bases). Trimming took off 5 bases at V and 0 bases at J, with 13 bases between the two ends. CDR3 size: 16 residues. Germline V gene data show CDR1 as MDHEN and CDR2 as SYDVKM. CDR3 bases: TGTGCCAGCAGTGCCCCAGGGGTTTCGAACACCGGGGAGCTGTTTTTT. It is translated as CASSAPGVSNTGELFF.

The chain employs TRBV2 and TRBJ1-6, with 9 bases lining up with TRBD1. There are 16 residues in the CDR3. Losses at the gene ends were 3 bases for V and 10 bases for J; bases not matched to a gene: 10. The germline V gene encodes CDR1 SNHLY and CDR2 FYNNEI. This CDR3 reads CASSEGQGSTRSPLHF. The CDR3 DNA reads TGTGCCAGCAGTGAGGGACAGGGATCTACGCGGTCACCCCTCCACTTT.

This chain joins TRBV2 and TRBJ2-1; 11 nucleotides match TRBD2. Germline CDR1 SNHLY, CDR2 FYNNEI. The V and J ends lost 2 bases and 4 bases, in that order; junction bases with no gene match: 10. The CDR3 contains 18 residues. CDR3 in amino acids: CASSELAGVAGGYNEQFF. CDR3 in DNA: TGTGCCAGCAGTGAACTGGCGGGGGTAGCGGGGGGGTACAATGAGCAGTTCTTC.

This rearrangement joins TRBV20-1 to TRBJ2-1; D is unresolved. Germline V gives CDR1 DFQATT, CDR2 SNEGSKA (reference sequence). The CDR3 loop spans 11 amino acids. Trimming removed 6 bases from V and 6 bases from J, with 9 bases in between. CDR3 in amino acids: CSASAGNEQFF. CDR3 in DNA: TGCAGTGCCTCCGCAGGCAATGAGCAGTTCTTC.

The chain is built from TRBV4-1 and TRBJ1-5; D is unclear. Trimming removed 0 bases from V and 7 bases from J, with 13 bases in between. CDR3 length: 15 amino acids. Germline V gene data show CDR1 as MGHRA and CDR2 as YSYEKL. CDR3 nucleotides: TGCGCCAGCAGCCAAGATGTCACGGACTGGCAGCCCCAGCATTTT. Translated: CASSQDVTDWQPQHF.

This chain connects TRBV2 to TRBJ2-5; 7 nucleotides match TRBD1. CDR1 is SNHLY, CDR2 FYNNEI, per germline. The CDR3 totals 15 residues. The J segment lost 4 bases and the V segment lost 6 bases, leaving 11 bases of the junction unmatched. This chain's CDR3 is CASRGQSSKGETQYF. CDR3 nucleotide sequence: TGTGCCAGCAGGGGACAGTCAAGTAAGGGAGAGACCCAGTACTTC.

This chain joins TRBV6-1 and TRBJ2-7; D gene unclear. Germline-derived CDR1 and CDR2 are MNHNS and SASEGT. This CDR3 contains 16 residues. Trimming stripped 2 bases from V and 0 bases from J, with 14 bases between. As DNA, the CDR3 is TGTGCCAGCAGTGAACCCGGGTCCTCACGCTCCTACGAGCAGTACTTC. This encodes CASSEPGSSRSYEQYF.

This rearrangement joins TRBV9 to TRBJ2-2; D ambiguous. Trimming stripped 1 base from V and 1 base from J, with 5 bases between. The germline CDR1 and CDR2 sequences are SGDLS and YYNGEE. There are 14 residues in the CDR3. CDR3 region: CASSVFWNTGELFF. In DNA form, the CDR3 reads TGTGCCAGCAGCGTATTCTGGAACACCGGGGAGCTGTTTTTT.

The rearrangement joins TRBV2 to TRBJ2-7; TRBD2 agrees at 13 bases. Germline V CDR1 and CDR2: SNHLY, FYNNEI. The V and J ends lost 6 bases and 2 bases, in that order; junction bases with no gene match: 4. This CDR3 contains 15 residues. The CDR3 sequence is CASREGLAGPYEQYF. The CDR3 DNA follows: TGTGCCAGCAGAGAGGGACTAGCGGGACCCTACGAGCAGTACTTC. Together with reference TRBV2 and TRBJ2-7, the CDR3 gives the full variable domain: EPEVTQTPSHQVTQMGQEVILRCVPISNHLYFYWYRQILGQKVEFLVSFYNNEISEKSEIFDDQFSVERPDGSNFTLKIRSTKLEDSAMYFCASREGLAGPYEQYFGPGTRLTVT.

The genes are TRBV5-1 and TRBJ2-1, with 11 bases aligning to TRBD2. CDR1 is SGHRS, CDR2 YFSETQ, per germline. This CDR3 spans 17 amino acids. The ends lost 3 bases at V and 3 bases at J; junction bases unmatched: 8. In DNA form, the CDR3 reads TGCGCCAGCAGCTCCCGGCTAGCGGGGGGCATCTACAATGAGCAGTTCTTC. Translated, it gives CASSSRLAGGIYNEQFF.

V usage is TRBV2 and J usage is TRBJ2-1; tentative D call: TRBD2 (6 bases). The CDR3 contains 14 residues. Germline CDR1 and CDR2: SNHLY and FYNNEI. V gave up 5 bases and J gave up 2 bases, with 10 bases separating them. DNA for the CDR3: TGTGCCAGCAGTCTAGCGCTGACCTACAATGAGCAGTTCTTC. Its translation is CASSLALTYNEQFF.

This clone was seen a few times. This sample includes further DNA sequences coding for the same CDR3. The chain couples TRBV2 to TRBJ2-5, with TRBD1 as a possible D gene (6 bases). The length of the CDR3 is 12 residues. V lost 6 bases to trimming and J lost 3 bases, with 8 bases between them. In germline, CDR1 is SNHLY, CDR2 FYNNEI. The CDR3 coding sequence is TGTGCCAGCAGCTGGACAGAAGAGACCCAGTACTTC. Amino acids: CASSWTEETQYF.

The chain carries TRBV14 and TRBJ2-7; TRBD2 aligns across 10 bases. There are 18 residues in the CDR3. V lost 2 bases to trimming and J lost 0 bases; unmatched junction nucleotides: 10. CDR1 and CDR2 (germline): SGHDN, FVKESK. The CDR3 DNA sequence: TGTGCCAGCAGCCAAAGGCGGATCCTAGCGGGGGACTCCTACGAGCAGTACTTC. Translating it yields CASSQRRILAGDSYEQYF.

The V call is TRBV11-3, the J call TRBJ2-7; a weak D match, TRBD2 (5 bases). The CDR3 has 13 residues. Germline V gene data show CDR1 as SGHNT and CDR2 as YENEEA. V lost 3 bases and J lost 4, with 10 bases in between. CDR3 loop: CASSLSGSYEQYF. Written as DNA, the CDR3 is TGTGCCAGCAGCTTGAGCGGTTCGTACGAGCAGTACTTC.

This clone has a handful of counts. The rearrangement links TRBV7-9 to TRBJ1-4; no firm D call. There are 14 residues in the CDR3. Per the germline V gene, CDR1 is SEHNR and CDR2 is FQNEAQ (reference sequence). Deletions cut 0 bases from V and 11 bases from J, with 13 bases between. CDR3 coding DNA: TGTGCCAGCAGCTTAGCAGGGTCGGGCGGGAAACTGTTTTTT. Amino acid sequence: CASSLAGSGGKLFF.

The V and J genes are TRBV19 and TRBJ1-1, with TRBD1 matching over 10 bases. Per the germline V gene, CDR1 is LNHDA and CDR2 is SQIVND (reference sequence). Trimming at V came to 4 bases and at J to 4 bases, leaving 9 bases not matched to a gene. This CDR3 is built from 16 residues. CDR3 sequence (DNA): TGTGCCAGTAGTAGGGACAGGGGTAGGTCGAGCACTGAAGCTTTCTTT. This encodes CASSRDRGRSSTEAFF.

The chain employs TRBV7-9 and TRBJ2-1, with TRBD2 matching 8 bases. The CDR3 has 15 amino acids. Trimming cost V 2 bases and J 3 bases; bases outside gene matches: 3. Germline-derived CDR1 and CDR2 are SEHNR and FQNEAQ (reference sequence). In DNA form, the CDR3 reads TGTGCCAGCAGCTTAAGGGGACTAGGCTACAATGAGCAGTTCTTC. Translation: CASSLRGLGYNEQFF.

This clone was recorded once. The rearrangement links TRBV4-3 to TRBJ2-1; the D gene is possibly TRBD2 (6 bases). Deletions cut 1 base from V and 9 bases from J, with 10 bases between. Looked up from germline, CDR1 is LGHNA and CDR2 is YSLEER. The length of the CDR3 is 13 residues. CDR3 protein: CASSQGTSIEQFF. As DNA, the CDR3 is TGCGCCAGCAGCCAAGGCACTAGCATTGAGCAGTTCTTC.

This sequence joins TRBV7-7 and TRBJ2-3; a weak D match, TRBD2 (5 bases). Per the germline V gene, CDR1 is SSHAT and CDR2 is FNYEAQ (reference sequence). This CDR3 has 14 amino acids. The germline V and J ends were trimmed by 5 bases and 6 bases, with 15 bases remaining between them. In DNA form, the CDR3 reads TGTGCCAGCAGCCTGGGGAGTGTGGCTGATACGCAGTATTTT. Translated, it gives CASSLGSVADTQYF.

The genes are TRBV5-4 and TRBJ2-5; 7 bases are a match to TRBD1. The germline gives CDR1 SGHNT, CDR2 YYREEE (reference sequence). V shed 4 bases and J 2 bases; nucleotides not matched to a gene: 5. The CDR3 covers 14 residues. In DNA form, the CDR3 reads TGTGCCAGCAGCCATGGGGACAGACAAGAGACCCAGTACTTC. Its translation: CASSHGDRQETQYF. Filled out from reference TRBV5-4 and TRBJ2-5, the complete variable domain reads ETGVTQSPTHLIKTRGQQVTLRCSSQSGHNTVSWYQQALGQGPQFIFQYYREEENGRGNFPPRFSGLQFPNYSSELNVNALELDDSALYLCASSHGDRQETQYFGPGTRLLVL.

The chain carries TRBV7-2 and TRBJ2-7; 8 bases are a match to TRBD2. Germline trimming cut 5 bases from V and 1 base from J; bases unmatched to any gene: 7. This CDR3 spans 15 amino acids. The germline V gene has CDR1 SGHTA and CDR2 FQGNSA. CDR3 bases: TGTGCCAGCAGCATCATGGGACTAGAATCCTACGAGCAGTACTTC. Its translation is CASSIMGLESYEQYF.

The V gene is TRBV6-6, the J gene TRBJ2-7; maybe TRBD1 (6 bases). The V end was cut by 2 bases, the J end by 2 bases, with 10 bases between. This CDR3 comprises 14 residues. The germline V gene has CDR1 MNHNY and CDR2 SVGAGI (reference sequence). Written as DNA, the CDR3 is TGTGCCAGCAGTTACGGGCAGGGGCCCTACGAGCAGTACTTC. Protein sequence: CASSYGQGPYEQYF.

The V call is TRBV7-9, the J call TRBJ1-1, with D possibly being TRBD1 (5 bases). Germline CDR1 is SEHNR and CDR2 is FQNEAQ (reference sequence). The CDR3 has 14 residues. Trimming removed 5 bases from V and 4 bases from J, with 14 bases in between. DNA for the CDR3: TGTGCCAGCAGCCCCCCCCAGGGAAGCACTGAAGCTTTCTTT. Its protein is CASSPPQGSTEAFF.

This chain connects TRBV5-1 to TRBJ2-1, with 8 bases fitting TRBD2. Germline CDR1 and CDR2: SGHRS and YFSETQ. This CDR3 contains 15 residues. The V gene end was trimmed by 5 bases and the J gene end by 3 bases; junction bases not matched to a gene: 7. The CDR3: CASRVTSGNYNEQFF. In DNA, the CDR3 is TGCGCCAGCAGGGTAACTAGCGGAAACTACAATGAGCAGTTCTTC.